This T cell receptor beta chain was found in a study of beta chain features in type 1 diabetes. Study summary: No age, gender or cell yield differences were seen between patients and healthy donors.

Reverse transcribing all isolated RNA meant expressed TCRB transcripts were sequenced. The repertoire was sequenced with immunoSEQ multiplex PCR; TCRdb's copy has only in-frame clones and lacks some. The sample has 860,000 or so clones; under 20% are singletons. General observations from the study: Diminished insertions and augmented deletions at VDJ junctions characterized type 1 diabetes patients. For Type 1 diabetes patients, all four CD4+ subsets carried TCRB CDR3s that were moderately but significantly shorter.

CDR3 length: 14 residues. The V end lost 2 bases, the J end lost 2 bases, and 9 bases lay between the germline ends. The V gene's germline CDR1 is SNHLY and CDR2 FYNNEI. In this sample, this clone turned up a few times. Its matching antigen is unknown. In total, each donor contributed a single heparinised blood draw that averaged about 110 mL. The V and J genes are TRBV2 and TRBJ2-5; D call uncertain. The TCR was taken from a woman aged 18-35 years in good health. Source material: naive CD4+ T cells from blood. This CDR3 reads CASSEQNSQETQYF. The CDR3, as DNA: TGTGCCAGCAGTGAACAAAACAGTCAAGAGACCCAGTACTTC.